These 18 T cell receptor beta chains share one sample of origin, sequenced in a study of blood T cells in healthy people across ages. Primers used in a second PCR of roughly 7 to 12 cycles were a sample-barcoded 5' primer and a J-beta primer mix. TCRdb processed the 5' RACE reads anew with MiXCR; each CDR3 protein has one entry. The sample includes 540,000 or so distinct CDR3 sequences, 24% of them seen just once. These records were also assigned to another study, of T cells of mothers and their children.

The sample comprised blood. These receptors came from a boy between 10 and 17 years old in good health.

The rearrangement joins TRBV20-1 to TRBJ2-1, with TRBD2 matching 12 bases. Matching the DNA end better, TRBJ2-5 makes the J call doubtful. This CDR3 spans 15 amino acids. CDR1 DFQATT and CDR2 SNEGSKA come from the germline V gene (reference sequence). The CDR3 DNA follows: TGCAGTGCTAGGGCTAGCGGGAGGGCCCGGGAGACCCAGTACTTC. Translation: CSARASGRARETQYF.

This rearrangement joins TRBV7-6 to TRBJ2-3; 8 nucleotides match TRBD1. CDR3 length equals 16 residues. The germline CDR1 and CDR2 sequences are SGHVS and FNYEAQ. Trimming removed 1 base from V and 5 bases from J; junction bases left unmatched: 8. CDR3 nucleotides: TGTGCCAGCAGCTTAGGGTCAGGGGGCCCGTTAGATACGCAGTATTTT. It encodes CASSLGSGGPLDTQYF.

The CDR3 is CASSVVLAGNITYEQYF. The DNA for the CDR3 is TGTGCCAGCAGCGTAGTCCTAGCGGGCAATATCACCTACGAGCAGTACTTC. The V call is TRBV9, the J call TRBJ2-7, with TRBD2 identical over 8 bases. The V segment lost 0 bases and the J segment 2 bases; nucleotides outside the gene matches: 10. The CDR3 contains 17 residues. Germline lookup yields CDR1 SGDLS and CDR2 YYNGEE.

The chain couples TRBV28 to TRBJ2-1, with 7 bases matching TRBD2. J was trimmed by 9 bases and V by 6 bases; bases with no gene match: 14. CDR3 size: 15 residues. The germline CDR1 and CDR2 sequences are MDHEN and SYDVKM. The CDR3 region is CASSHRTRGFIEQFF. The DNA of the CDR3 is TGTGCCAGCAGCCATAGGACTAGGGGCTTCATTGAGCAGTTCTTC. Supplemented by reference TRBV28 and TRBJ2-1, the full variable domain reads DVKVTQSSRYLVKRTGEKVFLECVQDMDHENMFWYRQDPGLGLRLIYFSYDVKMKEKGDIPEGYSVSREKKERFSLILESASTNQTSMYLCASSHRTRGFIEQFFGPGTRLTVL.

V gene TRBV29-1 combines with J gene TRBJ2-5, with D perhaps matching TRBD2 (5 bases). The CDR3 totals 12 residues. Per the germline V gene, CDR1 is SQVTM and CDR2 is ANQGSEA. V was cut by 3 bases and J by 4 bases, with 9 bases left in between. The CDR3 sequence: CSVELSGETQYF. The CDR3 DNA reads as TGCAGCGTTGAGTTAAGCGGAGAGACCCAGTACTTC. Filled out from reference TRBV29-1 and TRBJ2-5, the complete variable domain reads SAVISQKPSRDICQRGTSLTIQCQVDSQVTMMFWYRQQPGQSLTLIATANQGSEATYESGFVIDKFPISRPNLTFSTLTVSNMSPEDSSIYLCSVELSGETQYFGPGTRLLVL.

There are a few counts of this clonotype. The chain recombines TRBV7-3 with TRBJ2-5, with D maybe TRBD2 (5 bases). The end of the DNA is better explained by TRBJ2-1, so the J call may be wrong. The CDR3 loop spans 13 amino acids. CDR1 and CDR2 from the germline V gene are SGHTA and FQGTGA. CDR3 nucleotide sequence: TGTGCCAGCGGCTCGGGGTGGGACAATGAGCAGTTCTTC. It yields the protein CASGSGWDNEQFF.

The rearrangement uses TRBV28 and TRBJ2-5; D could derive from TRBD1 or TRBD2 (6 bases each). V gave up 8 bases and J gave up 1 base, with 17 bases separating them. The germline V gene has CDR1 MDHEN and CDR2 SYDVKM. The CDR3 covers 15 residues. In DNA, the CDR3 is TGTGCCAGCGAGGGGGGTAGAATCGTCCAAGAGACCCAGTACTTC. It specifies CASEGGRIVQETQYF. The entire variable domain, with the rest obtained from reference TRBV28 and TRBJ2-5, is as follows: DVKVTQSSRYLVKRTGEKVFLECVQDMDHENMFWYRQDPGLGLRLIYFSYDVKMKEKGDIPEGYSVSREKKERFSLILESASTNQTSMYLCASEGGRIVQETQYFGPGTRLLVL.

Only one count was recorded for this clonotype. This chain joins TRBV4-2 and TRBJ2-6; TRBD1 might be the D (6 bases). Germline V gene lookup returns CDR1 LGHNA and CDR2 YNFKEQ. Between the trimmed V and J ends, which lost 4 bases and 0 bases, there was a span of 22 bases. CDR3 length: 20 amino acids. CDR3 sequence: CASSPVGQTARASGANVLTF. In DNA, the CDR3 is TGTGCCAGCAGCCCCGTCGGACAGACAGCAAGGGCCTCTGGGGCCAACGTCCTGACTTTC.

This rearrangement joins TRBV20-1 to TRBJ2-1, with unresolved D. The V end lost 1 base, the J end lost 4 bases, and 20 bases lay between the germline ends. This CDR3 has 17 amino acids. The V gene's germline CDR1 is DFQATT and CDR2 SNEGSKA (reference sequence). CDR3 residues: CSARGSTERLLYNEQFF. CDR3 sequence (DNA): TGCAGTGCTAGAGGGTCTACCGAGCGCCTACTTTACAATGAGCAGTTCTTC.

This chain connects TRBV29-1 to TRBJ2-3; D is uncertain. The germline V gene encodes CDR1 SQVTM and CDR2 ANQGSEA. Trimming removed 8 bases from V and 4 bases from J, with 10 bases in between. CDR3 size: 11 residues. The CDR3 sequence is CSYSLADTQYF. For the CDR3, the DNA is TGCAGCTATTCCCTTGCAGATACGCAGTATTTT.

This clonotype was picked up a small number of times. The V call is TRBV2, the J call TRBJ2-2, with 9 nucleotides matching TRBD2. The CDR3 has 15 residues. V was pared by 6 bases and J by 7 bases, with 9 bases of the junction left unmatched. Germline-derived CDR1 and CDR2 are SNHLY and FYNNEI. CDR3 DNA sequence: TGTGCCAGCAGGGTATATAGCGGGAGCGGCGGGGAGCTGTTTTTT. Its protein product is CASRVYSGSGGELFF.

The J gene is TRBJ2-3, the V gene TRBV20-1; 12 bases fit TRBD2. After removal of 0 bases from V and 3 bases from J, the junction contained 7 bases not matched to a gene. CDR1 and CDR2 from the germline V gene are DFQATT and SNEGSKA (reference sequence). The length of the CDR3 is 17 residues. The CDR3 nucleotides read TGCAGTGCTAGAGATCTTTTGACTAGCGGGGGTACAGATACGCAGTATTTT. Amino acids: CSARDLLTSGGTDTQYF.

This clonotype was seen more than once but under ten times. V and J are TRBV9 and TRBJ2-5; D is perhaps TRBD2 (6 bases). TRBJ2-7 explains the end of the DNA better; the J call may be wrong. The CDR3 has 11 residues. CDR1 and CDR2 (germline): SGDLS, YYNGEE. The CDR3 DNA follows: TGTGCCAGCGGGGGGAGTTCCGAGCAGTACTTC. Protein sequence: CASGGSSEQYF.

This clonotype was counted between two and nine times. The chain employs TRBV7-3 and TRBJ2-7; 11 positions agree with TRBD1. Germline V gives CDR1 SGHTA, CDR2 FQGTGA. CDR3 length: 16 residues. With V trimmed by 1 base and J by 6 bases, 8 bases remained unmatched. The CDR3 nucleotides read TGTGCCAGCAGCTTAAACCCGGGACAGGGGGTAGGCGAGCAGTACTTC. Protein: CASSLNPGQGVGEQYF.

This clonotype occurred many times. CDR3 coding DNA: TGTGCCAGTACCGTATTGTTCGGGAGAAAATCACCCCTCCACTTT. Translated, it gives CASTVLFGRKSPLHF. The chain couples TRBV19 to TRBJ1-6; D ambiguous. CDR1 is LNHDA and CDR2 is SQIVND in the germline V gene (reference sequence). The CDR3 is 15 residues long. V was shortened by 7 bases and J by 10 bases, with 20 bases between the two germline ends.

The count of this clonotype is one. The chain has TRBV7-9 and TRBJ2-7; D gene uncertain. There are 12 residues in the CDR3. Deletions cut 5 bases from V and 7 bases from J, with 12 bases between. Germline CDR1 and CDR2: SEHNR and FQNEAQ (reference sequence). The CDR3 reads CASSPSYDEQYF. DNA of the CDR3: TGTGCCAGCAGCCCCAGTTATGATGAGCAGTACTTC.

The genes are TRBV11-3 and TRBJ2-1; no definite D call. Per germline, CDR1 SGHNT and CDR2 YENEEA. V lost 4 bases and J 4 bases, leaving 20 bases between the germline ends. The CDR3 is 17 residues long. CDR3: CASSSKRAPSSYNEQFF. The CDR3 DNA is TGTGCCAGCAGCTCAAAAAGAGCCCCGAGCTCGTACAATGAGCAGTTCTTC.

The chain uses TRBV16 and TRBJ2-5, with D tentatively TRBD1 (6 bases). Trimming took 7 bases from V and 12 from J, leaving 18 bases between them. Per the germline V gene, CDR1 is KGHSY and CDR2 is FQNENV. The CDR3 extends over 12 amino acids. CDR3 region: CASKLAGAEKYF. As DNA, the CDR3 is TGTGCCAGCAAGTTAGCAGGGGCGGAGAAGTACTTC.